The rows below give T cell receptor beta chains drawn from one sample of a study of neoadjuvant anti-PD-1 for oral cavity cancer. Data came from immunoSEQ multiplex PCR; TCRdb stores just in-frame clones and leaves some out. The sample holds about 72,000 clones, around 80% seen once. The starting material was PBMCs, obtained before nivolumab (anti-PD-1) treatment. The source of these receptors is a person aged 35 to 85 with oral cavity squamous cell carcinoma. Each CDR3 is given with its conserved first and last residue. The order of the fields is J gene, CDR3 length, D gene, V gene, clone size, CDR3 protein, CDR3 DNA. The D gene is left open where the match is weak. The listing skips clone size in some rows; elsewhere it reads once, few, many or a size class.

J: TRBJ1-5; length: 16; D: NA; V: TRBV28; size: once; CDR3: CASSFGYRVRNQPQHF; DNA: TGTGCCAGCAGTTTTGGGTACAGGGTACGGAATCAGCCCCAGCATTTT
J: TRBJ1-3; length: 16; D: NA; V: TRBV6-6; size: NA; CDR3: CASSYTAGGSGNTIYF; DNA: TGTGCCAGCAGTTATACTGCGGGGGGCTCCGGAAACACCATATATTTT
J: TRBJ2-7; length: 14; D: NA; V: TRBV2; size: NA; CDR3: CASSEALQVSKQYF; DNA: TGTGCCAGCAGTGAAGCGCTTCAGGTTTCGAAGCAGTACTTC
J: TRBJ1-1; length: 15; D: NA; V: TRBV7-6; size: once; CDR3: CASSLAGGRGTEAFF; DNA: TGTGCCAGCAGCTTAGCGGGGGGGCGAGGCACTGAAGCTTTCTTT
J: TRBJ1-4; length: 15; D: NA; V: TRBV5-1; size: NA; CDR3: CASSSITGPDEKLFF; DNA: TGCGCCAGCAGCTCTATTACAGGGCCGGATGAAAAACTGTTTTTT
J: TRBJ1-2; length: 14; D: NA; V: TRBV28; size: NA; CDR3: CATLYRELGYGYTF; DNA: TGTGCCACCCTTTACAGGGAGCTCGGCTATGGCTACACCTTC
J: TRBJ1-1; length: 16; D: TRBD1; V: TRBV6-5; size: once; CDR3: CASSYSATGGRAEAFF; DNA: TGTGCCAGCAGTTACTCGGCCACAGGGGGCAGGGCTGAAGCTTTCTTT
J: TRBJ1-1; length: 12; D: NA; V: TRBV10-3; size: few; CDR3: CAIAGRDTEAFF; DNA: TGTGCCATCGCCGGGAGGGACACTGAAGCTTTCTTT
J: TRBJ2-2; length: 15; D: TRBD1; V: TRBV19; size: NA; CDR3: CASQRQGMRGGELFF; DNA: TGTGCCAGTCAACGACAGGGGATGCGCGGCGGGGAGCTGTTTTTT
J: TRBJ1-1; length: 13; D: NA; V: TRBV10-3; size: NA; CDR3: CAASSTVRTEAFF; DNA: TGTGCCGCCTCAAGTACAGTTAGGACTGAAGCTTTCTTT
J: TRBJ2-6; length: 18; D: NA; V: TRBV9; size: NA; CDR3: CASSVYGGPLSGANVLTF; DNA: TGTGCCAGCAGCGTATACGGCGGGCCTCTCTCTGGGGCCAACGTCCTGACTTTC
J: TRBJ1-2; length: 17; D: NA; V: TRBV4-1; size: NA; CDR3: CASSQEWQRVELDGYTF; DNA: TGCGCCAGCAGCCAAGAATGGCAGAGGGTTGAGTTGGATGGCTACACCTTC
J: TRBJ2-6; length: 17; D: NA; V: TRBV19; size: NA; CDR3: CASSRTPGSRGANVLTF; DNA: TGTGCCAGTAGTCGCACGCCCGGCAGCAGGGGGGCCAACGTCCTGACTTTC
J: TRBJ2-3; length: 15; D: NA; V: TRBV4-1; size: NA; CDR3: CASSQDQGPADTQYF; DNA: TGCGCCAGCAGCCAAGATCAAGGCCCCGCAGATACGCAGTATTTT
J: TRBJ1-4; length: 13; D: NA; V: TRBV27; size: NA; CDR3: CASGGRANEKLFF; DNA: TGTGCCAGCGGAGGCAGGGCGAATGAAAAACTGTTTTTT
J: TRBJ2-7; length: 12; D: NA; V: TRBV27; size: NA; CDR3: CASSLVGREQYF; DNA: TGTGCCAGCAGTTTGGTGGGCCGGGAGCAGTACTTC
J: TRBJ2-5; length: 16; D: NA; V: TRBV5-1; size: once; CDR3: CASSPGVGFRAETQYF; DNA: TGCGCCAGCAGCCCTGGGGTTGGTTTTCGGGCGGAGACCCAGTACTTC
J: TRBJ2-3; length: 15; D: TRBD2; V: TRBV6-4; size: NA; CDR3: CASSEREGSTDTQYF; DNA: TGTGCCAGCAGTGAACGGGAGGGGAGCACAGATACGCAGTATTTT
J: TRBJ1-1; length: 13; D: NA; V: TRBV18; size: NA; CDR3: CASSQDGNTEAFF; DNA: TGTGCCAGCTCCCAAGACGGGAACACTGAAGCTTTCTTT
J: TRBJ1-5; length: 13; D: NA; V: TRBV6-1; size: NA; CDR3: CASSEVGVQPQHF; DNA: TGTGCCAGCAGTGAAGTCGGGGTTCAGCCCCAGCATTTT
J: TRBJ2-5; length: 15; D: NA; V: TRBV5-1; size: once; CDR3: CASSLVSGLQETQYF; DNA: TGCGCCAGCAGCTTGGTCTCCGGGCTTCAAGAGACCCAGTACTTC
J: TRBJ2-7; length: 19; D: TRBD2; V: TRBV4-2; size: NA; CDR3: CASSPGTSGTQPYSYEQYF; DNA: TGTGCCAGCAGCCCCGGGACTAGCGGGACCCAACCGTACTCCTACGAGCAGTACTTC
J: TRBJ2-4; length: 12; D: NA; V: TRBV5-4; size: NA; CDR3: CASGLGENIQYF; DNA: TGTGCCAGCGGGCTCGGGGAAAACATTCAGTACTTC
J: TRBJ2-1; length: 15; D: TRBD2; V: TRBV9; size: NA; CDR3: CASSATSGSIREQFF; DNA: TGTGCCAGCAGTGCGACTAGCGGGAGCATACGTGAGCAGTTCTTC
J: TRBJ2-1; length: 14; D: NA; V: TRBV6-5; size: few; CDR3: CASSNGQFTREQFF; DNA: TGTGCCAGCAGTAACGGACAGTTTACAAGGGAGCAGTTCTTC
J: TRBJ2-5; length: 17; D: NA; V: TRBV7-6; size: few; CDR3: CASSPRGVEARGETQYF; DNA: TGTGCCAGCAGCCCCAGGGGGGTGGAGGCCCGAGGGGAGACCCAGTACTTC
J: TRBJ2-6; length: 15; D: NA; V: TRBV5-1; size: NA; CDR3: CASTRRGPGANVLTF; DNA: TGCGCCAGCACCCGGAGGGGTCCTGGGGCCAACGTCCTGACTTTC
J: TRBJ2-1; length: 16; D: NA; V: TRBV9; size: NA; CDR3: CASSVGVGQNYNEQFF; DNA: TGTGCCAGCAGCGTAGGGGTCGGGCAGAACTACAATGAGCAGTTCTTC
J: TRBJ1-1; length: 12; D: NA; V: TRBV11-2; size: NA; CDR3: CASSLDRAEAFF; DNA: TGTGCCAGCAGCTTAGATCGGGCTGAAGCTTTCTTT
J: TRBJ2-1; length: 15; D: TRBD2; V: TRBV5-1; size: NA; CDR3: CASSLGTSGSNEQFF; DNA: TGCGCCAGCAGCTTGGGGACTAGCGGGAGTAATGAGCAGTTCTTC